This entry describes one T cell receptor (beta chain). These data originate in a study of blood T cell repertoires in COVID-19. As for the study in general: The analysed material was cDNA or gDNA that came from T cells, B-cell-depleted T cells, or PBMCs.

Produced via immunoSEQ multiplex PCR; TCRdb's table is partial and in-frame only. The sample has approximately 260,000 clones; 70% to 90% are singletons. The CDR3 has 15 residues. V lost 2 bases, J lost 1 base, and 1 base stayed unmatched. Looked up from germline, CDR1 is SGHTA and CDR2 is FQGTGA. Sequencing was done on a sample of PBMCs or T cells enriched from blood (not recorded which). This clonotype originated in a middle-aged woman with acute COVID-19. The rearrangement uses TRBV7-3 and TRBJ2-1, with 8 bases aligning to TRBD1. CDR3 sequence: CASSLQGASYNEQFF. The CDR3 nucleotides read TGTGCCAGCAGCTTACAGGGGGCGTCCTACAATGAGCAGTTCTTC.